These 24 T cell receptor beta chains were sequenced from one sample in a study of beta chain features in type 1 diabetes. General observations from the study: A moderate, significant TCRB CDR3 shortening appeared in type 1 diabetes across four CD4+ subsets.

What was sequenced were expressed TCRB transcripts, since all of the isolated RNA had been reverse transcribed. Clones were sequenced by immunoSEQ multiplex PCR, and TCRdb holds only the in-frame ones, with some missing. The repertoire holds nearly 350,000 clones, with 9.3% as singletons. No cognate antigen is known for these TCRs. Sequenced input: central memory CD4+ T cells from blood. Source of these receptors: a man aged 30-40 years with type 1 diabetes.

This clone was seen a few times. This sequence joins TRBV7-2 and TRBJ1-1; D is unclear. The V end lost 5 bases, the J end lost 4 bases, and 17 bases lay between the germline ends. Germline V gene sequence: CDR1 SGHTA, CDR2 FQGNSA. This CDR3 has 15 residues. CDR3 region: CASSPGAKGGTEAFF. In DNA form, the CDR3 reads TGTGCCAGCAGCCCGGGCGCAAAGGGTGGCACTGAAGCTTTCTTT.

This clone was seen a few times. This sample also contains other DNA sequences that code for the same CDR3. This chain links TRBV11-2 with TRBJ2-1; D gene uncertain. There are 13 residues in the CDR3. Per the germline V gene, CDR1 is SGHAT and CDR2 is FQNNGV. V lost 0 bases to trimming and J lost 9 bases, with 9 bases between them. This chain's CDR3 is CASSLDLWGEQFF. Written as DNA, the CDR3 is TGTGCCAGCAGCTTAGACCTGTGGGGTGAGCAGTTCTTC.

This chain joins TRBV28 and TRBJ2-7, with D perhaps TRBD1 (5 bases). This CDR3 has 14 amino acids. CDR1 is MDHEN and CDR2 is SYDVKM in the germline V gene. V lost 8 bases and J lost 3, with 17 bases in between. The CDR3 nucleotides are TGTGCCAGCTTTCCACGGCAGGGTTTCTACGAGCAGTACTTC. It specifies CASFPRQGFYEQYF.

In this sample, this clone turned up a few times. The chain recombines TRBV28 with TRBJ1-6, with 11 bases that match TRBD1. After removal of 3 bases from V and 6 bases from J, the junction contained 1 base not matched to a gene. The CDR3 consists of 15 residues. Germline assignment: CDR1 MDHEN and CDR2 SYDVKM. The CDR3 region has the DNA TGTGCCAGCAGTTTCGGGACAGGGGGTAATTCACCCCTCCACTTT. This encodes CASSFGTGGNSPLHF. Full variable domain (missing parts from reference TRBV28 and TRBJ1-6): DVKVTQSSRYLVKRTGEKVFLECVQDMDHENMFWYRQDPGLGLRLIYFSYDVKMKEKGDIPEGYSVSREKKERFSLILESASTNQTSMYLCASSFGTGGNSPLHFGNGTRLTVT.

The table lists this clone with a few counts. The junction departs from germline at one end; a sequencing error may be responsible. V is TRBV7-2 and J is TRBJ2-7; 8 bases align to TRBD1. Germline assignment: CDR1 SGHTA and CDR2 FQGNSA. The CDR3 is 13 amino acids. CDR3 sequence reads: CASSSTGEYGQYF. The CDR3 coding sequence is TGTGCCAGCAGTTCGACAGGGGAATACGGGCAGTACTTC. Drawing the rest from reference TRBV7-2 and TRBJ2-7, the complete variable domain is GAGVSQSPSNKVTEKGKDVELRCDPISGHTALYWYRQSLGQGLEFLIYFQGNSAPDKSGLPSDRFSAERTGGSVSTLTIQRTQQEDSAVYLCASSSTGEYGQYFGPGTRLTVT.

This chain links TRBV7-6 with TRBJ2-1; TRBD1 is a possible D gene (6 bases). V lost 4 bases to trimming and J lost 8 bases, with 18 bases between them. The CDR3 contains 15 residues. The V gene's germline CDR1 is SGHVS and CDR2 FNYEAQ. The CDR3 loop reads CASSSGKTGNDEQFF. CDR3 nucleotides: TGTGCCAGCAGCTCCGGGAAAACAGGGAACGATGAGCAGTTCTTC.

This clone was observed a few times. V gene TRBV5-6 combines with J gene TRBJ1-3, with D possibly matching TRBD1 (5 bases). With 3 bases removed from V and 0 bases from J, the gap between germline ends came to 16 bases. The CDR3 sequence is 17 residues long. Germline CDR1 reads SGHDT; CDR2 reads YYEEEE. The CDR3 reads CASSSRGWTSSGNTIYF. The CDR3 DNA reads TGTGCCAGCAGCTCAAGGGGCTGGACCAGCTCTGGAAACACCATATATTTT.

This clone was detected a few times. V gene TRBV7-2 combines with J gene TRBJ2-7; D is undetermined. Trimming removed 7 bases at V and 7 bases at J, with 17 bases between. The CDR3 is made up of 13 amino acids. Per the germline V gene, CDR1 is SGHTA and CDR2 is FQGNSA. The CDR3 spells CASTIRSVFEQYF. The CDR3 nucleotides are TGTGCCAGCACCATAAGGTCGGTTTTTGAGCAGTACTTC. The entire variable domain, with the rest obtained from reference TRBV7-2 and TRBJ2-7, is as follows: GAGVSQSPSNKVTEKGKDVELRCDPISGHTALYWYRQSLGQGLEFLIYFQGNSAPDKSGLPSDRFSAERTGGSVSTLTIQRTQQEDSAVYLCASTIRSVFEQYFGPGTRLTVT.

This clone was observed a handful of times. The chain joins TRBV2 to TRBJ1-5; D is uncertain. The CDR3 has 14 amino acids. V was pared by 2 bases and J by 4 bases, with 9 bases between. Germline-derived CDR1 and CDR2 are SNHLY and FYNNEI. The CDR3 DNA is TGTGCCAGCAGTGAACTGGGTCGGAATCAGCCCCAGCATTTT. Its protein product is CASSELGRNQPQHF.

V gene TRBV10-1 combines with J gene TRBJ2-1; D possibly corresponds to TRBD1 (6 bases). V dropped 3 bases and J dropped 4 bases, with 7 bases sitting between them. This CDR3 region has 13 residues. Germline CDR1 and CDR2: WNHNN and SYGVQD (reference sequence). CDR3 coding DNA: TGCGCCAGCAGTGAAGGACAGTACAATGAGCAGTTCTTC. Translation: CASSEGQYNEQFF.

The V gene is TRBV9, the J gene TRBJ2-5, with a weak D call TRBD2 (6 bases). The J call is in doubt because the DNA end fits TRBJ2-7 better. The CDR3 length is 14 residues. Germline V gene lookup returns CDR1 SGDLS and CDR2 YYNGEE. The CDR3 loop is CASTPGVGPYEQYF. Written as DNA, the CDR3 is TGTGCCAGCACCCCGGGGGTCGGCCCCTACGAGCAGTACTTC.

The V and J genes are TRBV7-2 and TRBJ2-7, with 9 bases matching TRBD1. Germline-derived CDR1 and CDR2 are SGHTA and FQGNSA. Unmatched junction bases numbered 5, after V lost 5 bases and J lost 3 bases. The CDR3 is 14 residues long. The CDR3 sequence: CASSGRDRVYEQYF. The CDR3 region has the DNA TGTGCCAGCAGCGGCCGGGACAGGGTCTACGAGCAGTACTTC.

This clone was seen repeatedly, ten times or more. The genes are TRBV25-1 and TRBJ2-6; D gene unclear. This CDR3 region has 16 residues. V shed 1 base and J shed 0 bases, with 7 bases lying between them. Germline CDR1 reads MGHDK; CDR2 reads SYGVNS. For the CDR3, the DNA is TGTGCCAGCAGTGAATTAGTTTTCTCTGGGGCCAACGTCCTGACTTTC. Protein sequence: CASSELVFSGANVLTF.

Worth noting for this clone: The same CDR3 is also encoded by other DNA sequences in this sample. The chain has TRBV7-2 and TRBJ1-5, with D uncertain. Trimming pared 3 bases from V and 5 bases from J, leaving 8 bases between. The CDR3 totals 13 residues. CDR1 and CDR2 from the germline V gene are SGHTA and FQGNSA. The chain's CDR3 is CASSLEEDQPQHF. CDR3 coding DNA: TGTGCCAGCAGCTTGGAGGAGGATCAGCCCCAGCATTTT.

This clone came up many times. J is TRBJ2-3 and V is TRBV30, with 13 nucleotides matching TRBD2. This CDR3 has 15 amino acids. V lost 3 bases, J lost 5 bases, and 5 bases stayed unmatched. Per the germline V gene, CDR1 is GTSNPN and CDR2 is SVGIG (reference sequence). CDR3 DNA sequence: TGTGCCTGGAGGAGGACTAGCGGGGGTGGAGATACGCAGTATTTT. As protein: CAWRRTSGGGDTQYF.

The rearrangement uses TRBV27 and TRBJ1-1; no firm D call. Germline lookup yields CDR1 MNHEY and CDR2 SMNVEV (reference sequence). Trimming stripped 4 bases from V and 11 bases from J, with 17 bases between. CDR3 length equals 13 residues. CDR3 nucleotides: TGTGCCAGCAGTTCATCCTTGGGTCGTGGTGCTTTCTTT. Encoded protein: CASSSSLGRGAFF.

The chain links TRBV7-2 to TRBJ1-2; a weak D match, TRBD1 (5 bases). Trimming shortened V by 3 bases and J by 4 bases, and 21 bases separated the two germline ends. There are 17 residues in the CDR3. Germline V lookup: CDR1 SGHTA, CDR2 FQGNSA. The CDR3 sequence is CASSFYFEQGPFYGYTF. CDR3 in DNA: TGTGCCAGCAGCTTTTATTTTGAGCAGGGACCGTTCTATGGCTACACCTTC.

A few counts support this clone. The chain employs TRBV4-3 and TRBJ1-1; D is perhaps TRBD1 (5 bases). Trimming stripped 4 bases from V and 2 bases from J, with 8 bases between. The CDR3 is 13 residues long. CDR1 is LGHNA, CDR2 YSLEER, per germline. CDR3 in amino acids: CASSLDKNTEAFF. The CDR3 DNA sequence: TGCGCCAGCAGCCTGGACAAAAACACTGAAGCTTTCTTT.

The gene calls are TRBV5-6 and TRBJ1-2; D gene unclear. The V gene lost 7 bases and the J gene lost 8 bases, with 12 bases spanning the gap. The CDR3 spans 11 residues. CDR1 and CDR2 from the germline V gene are SGHDT and YYEEEE. For the CDR3, the DNA is TGTGCCAGCTCCTCTGAAAGCGGCTACACCTTC. It encodes CASSSESGYTF.

This clone was observed a few times. The V and J genes are TRBV28 and TRBJ1-1, with D perhaps TRBD1 (6 bases). CDR3 length equals 21 residues. V was clipped by 2 bases and J by 2 bases, with 30 bases between them. The germline CDR1 and CDR2 sequences are MDHEN and SYDVKM. The CDR3 nucleotides are TGTGCCAGCAGTTTACTCATCACAGGGACCACACGAACGAGACGAAACACTGAAGCTTTCTTT. It yields the protein CASSLLITGTTRTRRNTEAFF.

This chain connects TRBV11-2 to TRBJ1-6; weak D call: TRBD1 (6 bases). Germline values: CDR1 SGHAT, CDR2 FQNNGV. Trimming cost V 6 bases and J 5 bases, with 20 bases left between them. There are 17 residues in the CDR3. This CDR3 reads CASRPGTTAFNNSPLHF. The CDR3 coding sequence is TGTGCCAGCAGACCAGGGACAACTGCCTTCAATAATTCACCCCTCCACTTT.

The sample holds a few counts of this clone. The chain is built from TRBV6-6 and TRBJ1-2, with TRBD1 matching over 7 bases. J lost 6 bases, V lost 2 bases, and 6 bases had no gene match. Germline CDR1 reads MNHNY; CDR2 reads SVGAGI (reference sequence). The length of the CDR3 is 14 residues. In DNA form, the CDR3 reads TGTGCCAGCAGTTACGTTTACGGACAGGATGGCTACACCTTC. Translated: CASSYVYGQDGYTF.

The rearrangement links TRBV11-2 to TRBJ2-1, with D possibly being TRBD1 (5 bases). The CDR3 totals 14 residues. V was trimmed by 3 bases and J by 8 bases, leaving 14 bases between them. The germline gives CDR1 SGHAT, CDR2 FQNNGV. CDR3 DNA: TGTGCCAGCAGCTTGGATCAGGGTGTTGATGAGCAGTTCTTC. As protein: CASSLDQGVDEQFF. The full variable domain, completed using reference TRBV11-2 and TRBJ2-1, is EAGVAQSPRYKIIEKRQSVAFWCNPISGHATLYWYQQILGQGPKLLIQFQNNGVVDDSQLPKDRFSAERLKGVDSTLKIQPAKLEDSAVYLCASSLDQGVDEQFFGPGTRLTVL.

This clone was picked up many times. The V and J genes are TRBV13 and TRBJ2-6, with 12 bases that match TRBD2. Trimming cost V 5 bases and J 0 bases; bases outside gene matches: 8. The germline CDR1 and CDR2 sequences are PRHDT and FYEKMQ (reference sequence). The CDR3 is 19 residues long. The CDR3 bases are TGTGCCAGCAGCACGGCGACTAGCGGGGGACTCTCTGGGGCCAACGTCCTGACTTTC. Its translation is CASSTATSGGLSGANVLTF.